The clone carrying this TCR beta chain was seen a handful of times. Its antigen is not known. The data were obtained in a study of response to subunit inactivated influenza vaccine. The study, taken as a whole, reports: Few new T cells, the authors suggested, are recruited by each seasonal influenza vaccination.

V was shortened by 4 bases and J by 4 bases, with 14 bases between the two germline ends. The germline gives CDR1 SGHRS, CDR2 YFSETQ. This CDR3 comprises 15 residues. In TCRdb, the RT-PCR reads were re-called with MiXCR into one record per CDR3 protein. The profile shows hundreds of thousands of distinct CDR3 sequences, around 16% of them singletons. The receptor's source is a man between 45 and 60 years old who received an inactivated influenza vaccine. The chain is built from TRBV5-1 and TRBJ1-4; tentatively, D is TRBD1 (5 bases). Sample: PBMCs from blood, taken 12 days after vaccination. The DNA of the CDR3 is TGCGCCAGCAGCCAGGGTGGACGGAATAATGAAAAACTGTTTTTT. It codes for CASSQGGRNNEKLFF.